The T cell receptor (beta chain) described here comes from a study of blood T cell repertoires in COVID-19. Study-wide context: Samples of COVID-19 (acute and convalescent) were obtained from the United States, Italy and Spain. T cells, B-cell-depleted T cells, or PBMCs supplied cDNA or gDNA.

Clones were sequenced by immunoSEQ multiplex PCR, and TCRdb holds only the in-frame ones, with some missing. The table lists under 350,000 clones, 80% to 90% of them singletons. Clinical history reported by participants formed the basis on which cohorts were assigned. The germline V and J ends were trimmed by 3 bases and 5 bases, with 14 bases remaining between them. Germline loops: CDR1 LNHNV, CDR2 YYDKDF (reference sequence). There are 15 residues in the CDR3. The material sequenced was PBMCs or T cells enriched from blood (not recorded which). The sequence came from a woman in her thirties or forties with acute COVID-19. The chain carries TRBV15 and TRBJ2-1, with a weak D call TRBD1 (5 bases). For the CDR3, the DNA is TGTGCCACCAGCAGCATTTCAAGGGGTGACAATGAGCAGTTCTTC. Its translation is CATSSISRGDNEQFF. The full variable domain, in which reference TRBV15 and TRBJ2-1 provide the parts outside the CDR3, is DAMVIQNPRYQVTQFGKPVTLSCSQTLNHNVMYWYQQKSSQAPKLLFHYYDKDFNNEADTPDNFQSRRPNTSFCFLDIRSPGLGDTAMYLCATSSISRGDNEQFFGPGTRLTVL.